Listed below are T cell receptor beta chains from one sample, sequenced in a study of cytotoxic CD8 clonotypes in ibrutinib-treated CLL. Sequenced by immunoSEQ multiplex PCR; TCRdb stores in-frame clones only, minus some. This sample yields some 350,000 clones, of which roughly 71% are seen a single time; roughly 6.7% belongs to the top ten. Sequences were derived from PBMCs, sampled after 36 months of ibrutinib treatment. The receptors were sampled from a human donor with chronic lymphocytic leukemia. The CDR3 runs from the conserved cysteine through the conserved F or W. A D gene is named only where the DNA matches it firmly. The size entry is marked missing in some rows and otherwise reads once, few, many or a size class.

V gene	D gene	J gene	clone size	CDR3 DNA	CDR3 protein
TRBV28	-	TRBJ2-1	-	TGTGCCAGCAGTTTGGAGACAGCACTATCCTATGAGCAGTTCTTC	CASSLETALSYEQFF
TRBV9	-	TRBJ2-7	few	TGTGCCAGCAGCGTAGTGTTAGGGGCCCCTAGCTACGAGCAGTACTTC	CASSVVLGAPSYEQYF
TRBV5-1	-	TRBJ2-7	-	TGCGCCAGCAGCTTGCGAGATCCCTACGAGCAGTACTTC	CASSLRDPYEQYF
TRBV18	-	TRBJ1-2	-	TGTGCCAGCTCAGACCAGGGGAACAACTATGGCTACACCTTC	CASSDQGNNYGYTF
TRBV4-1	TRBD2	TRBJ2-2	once	TGCGCCAGCAGCCAAGAAGCCGGCGGGAGGAAGAACACCGGGGAGCTGTTTTTT	CASSQEAGGRKNTGELFF
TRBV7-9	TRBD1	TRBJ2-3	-	TGTGCCAGCAGCATCTACCAGGGGGCGGATACGCAGTATTTT	CASSIYQGADTQYF
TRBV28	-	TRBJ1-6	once	TGTGCCAGCAGTTTAGATCCCCAGGGTTATCATTCACCCCTCCACTTT	CASSLDPQGYHSPLHF
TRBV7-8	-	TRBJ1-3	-	TGTGCCAGCAGCCTTCGGACAATCACTGGAAACACCATATATTTT	CASSLRTITGNTIYF
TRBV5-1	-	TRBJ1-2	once	TGCGCCAGCACCCTTTCAGGAACCTATGGCTACACCTTC	CASTLSGTYGYTF
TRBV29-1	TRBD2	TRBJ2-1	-	TGCAGCGTTGGACCTAGCGGGAGCTATGAGCAGTTCTTC	CSVGPSGSYEQFF
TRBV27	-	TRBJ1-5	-	TGTGCCAGCAGTTTACTCGGCGCAGGGCTACTTAATCAGCCCCAGCATTTT	CASSLLGAGLLNQPQHF
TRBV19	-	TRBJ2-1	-	TGTGCCAGTAGTATAGCTATGGGCGGGCTATGGTTGAATGAGCAGTTCTTC	CASSIAMGGLWLNEQFF
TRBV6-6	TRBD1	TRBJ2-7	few	TGTGCCAGCAGTTGGGACAGGGTAAACTACGAGCAGTACTTC	CASSWDRVNYEQYF
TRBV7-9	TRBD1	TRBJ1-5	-	TGTGCCAGCAGCCACCGGGACAGTAATCAGCCCCAGCATTTT	CASSHRDSNQPQHF
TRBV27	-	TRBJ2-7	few	TGTGCCAGCGGCCGGGGGTCTAGCGTATCCTACGAGCAGTACTTC	CASGRGSSVSYEQYF
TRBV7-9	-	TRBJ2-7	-	TGTGCCAGCAGCCAACCTGGGTCTAACTACGAGCAGTACTTC	CASSQPGSNYEQYF
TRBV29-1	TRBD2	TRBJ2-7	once	TGCAGCGTCGGGACTAGCGGCTCCTACGAGCAGTACTTC	CSVGTSGSYEQYF
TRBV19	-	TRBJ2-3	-	TGTGCCAGTAGTATCGAAACTAGCACAGATACGCAGTATTTT	CASSIETSTDTQYF
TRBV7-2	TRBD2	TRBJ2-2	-	TGTGCCAGCAGCGCGCGAGCGGGGGGGCCATCCGGGGAGCTGTTTTTT	CASSARAGGPSGELFF
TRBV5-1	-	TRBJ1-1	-	TGCGCCAGCAGCTTGGTACCGATGAACACTGAAGCTTTCTTT	CASSLVPMNTEAFF
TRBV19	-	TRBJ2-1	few	TGTGCCAGTAGTATAGCTGGCTACAATGAGCAGTTCTTC	CASSIAGYNEQFF
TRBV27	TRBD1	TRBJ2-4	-	TGTGCCAGCCGGACAGGGTATAGGAACATTCAGTACTTC	CASRTGYRNIQYF
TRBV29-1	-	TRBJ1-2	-	TGCAGCGTGGGGCGGACATCCCCGTCTTTCTATGGCTACACCTTC	CSVGRTSPSFYGYTF
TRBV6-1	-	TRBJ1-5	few	TGTGCCAGCGATGTAGTTGGGCAGCCCCAGCATTTT	CASDVVGQPQHF
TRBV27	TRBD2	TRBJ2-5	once	TGTGCCAGCAGTTATAGAGCGGGAGGAAAAGAGACCCAGTACTTC	CASSYRAGGKETQYF
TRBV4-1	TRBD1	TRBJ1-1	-	TGCGCCAGCAGCTTACTCTCCGGGGACAGGGGGCCTGAAGCTTTCTTT	CASSLLSGDRGPEAFF
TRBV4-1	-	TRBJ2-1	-	TGCGCCAGCAGCCCCGGCTACAATGAGCAGTTCTTC	CASSPGYNEQFF
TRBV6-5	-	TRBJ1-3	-	TGTGCCAGCAGTTACTCGCTGGCAGGGGGAAACACCATATATTTT	CASSYSLAGGNTIYF
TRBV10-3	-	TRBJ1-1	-	TGTGCCATCAGTGAAAGGGCAGGGAAGGAAGCTTTCTTT	CAISERAGKEAFF
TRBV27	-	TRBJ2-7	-	TGTGCCAGCAGTTCACGAGGGGGGGAGCAGTACTTC	CASSSRGGEQYF
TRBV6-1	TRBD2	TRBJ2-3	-	TGTGCCAGCAGACTAGCGGGACCTAGCACAGATACGCAGTATTTT	CASRLAGPSTDTQYF
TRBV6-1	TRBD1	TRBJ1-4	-	TGTGCCACCACGGGACAGAGCGGGGGGAAACTGTTTTTT	CATTGQSGGKLFF
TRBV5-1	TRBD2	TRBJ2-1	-	TGCGCCAGCAGCTCACCCCGGACTAGCCCCCGTAGCGGGTGGCATGAGCAGTTCTTC	CASSSPRTSPRSGWHEQFF
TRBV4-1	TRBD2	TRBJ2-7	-	TGCGCCAGCAGCCGGGAACAACCGGGAGGACACAACGAGCAGTACTTC	CASSREQPGGHNEQYF
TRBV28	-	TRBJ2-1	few	TGTGCCAGCACGGGACTGGGGGGGCTCTCCTACAATGAGCAGTTCTTC	CASTGLGGLSYNEQFF
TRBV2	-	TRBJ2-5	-	TGTGCCAGCACCCCCGGACGGTCCCAAGAGACCCAGTACTTC	CASTPGRSQETQYF
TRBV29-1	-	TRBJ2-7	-	TGCAGCGTTAGTATCGGCTCCTACGAGCAGTACTTC	CSVSIGSYEQYF
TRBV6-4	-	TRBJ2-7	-	TGTGCCAGCAGTGAGGGACCGGGACTTGCCTACGAGCAGTACTTC	CASSEGPGLAYEQYF
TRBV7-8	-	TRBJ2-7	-	TGTGCCAGCACATGGGGTTACGAGCAGTACTTC	CASTWGYEQYF
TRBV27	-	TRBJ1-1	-	TGTGCCAGCACTCCGGGGGGCGCCGTCACTGAAGCTTTCTTT	CASTPGGAVTEAFF
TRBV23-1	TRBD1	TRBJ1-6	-	TGCGCCAGCAGTCTCGGGACAGGGGGTTTACCCCTCCACTTT	CASSLGTGGLPLHF
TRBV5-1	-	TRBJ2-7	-	TGCGCCAGCACCCTATCCTACGAGCAGTACTTC	CASTLSYEQYF